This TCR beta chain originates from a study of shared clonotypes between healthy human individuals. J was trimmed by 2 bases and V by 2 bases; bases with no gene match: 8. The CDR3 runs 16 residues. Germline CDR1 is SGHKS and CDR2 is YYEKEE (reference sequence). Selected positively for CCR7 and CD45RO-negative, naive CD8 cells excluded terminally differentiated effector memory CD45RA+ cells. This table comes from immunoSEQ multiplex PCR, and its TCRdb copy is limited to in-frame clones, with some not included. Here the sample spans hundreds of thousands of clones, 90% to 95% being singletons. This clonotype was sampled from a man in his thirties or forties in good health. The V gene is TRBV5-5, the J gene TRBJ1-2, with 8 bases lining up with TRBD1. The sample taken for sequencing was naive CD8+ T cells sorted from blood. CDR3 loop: CASSFPGGAGNYGYTF. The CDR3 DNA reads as TGTGCCAGCAGCTTCCCAGGGGGCGCGGGAAACTATGGCTACACCTTC.